This T cell receptor (beta chain) originates from a study of blood T cell repertoires in COVID-19. Looking at the study overall: Collection of acute and convalescent COVID-19 samples took place in the United States, Italy and Spain. PBMCs, B-cell-depleted T cells, or T cells provided the cDNA or gDNA that made up the material.

There are a few counts of this clone. Original analysis: Scientists estimated how many nucleated cells there were by amplifying reference gene primers. Sequenced by immunoSEQ multiplex PCR; TCRdb stores in-frame clones only, minus some. V, J and clone size were drawn from that table, and D and trimming were deduced from the DNA. The table shows about 130,000 clones, with 78% occurring only once. CDR1 is SGHRS, CDR2 YFSETQ, per germline. After removal of 3 bases from V and 6 bases from J, the junction contained 4 bases not matched to a gene. This CDR3 is built from 16 residues. The clonotype originates from a man aged 60-69 years who had recovered from COVID-19. The genes are TRBV5-1 and TRBJ2-1; TRBD2 agrees at 15 bases. The material sequenced was peripheral blood. The CDR3 reads CASSWTSGGAANEQFF. CDR3 bases: TGCGCCAGCAGCTGGACTAGCGGGGGGGCGGCCAATGAGCAGTTCTTC.